This entry lists 2 T cell receptor beta chains sequenced from one sample in a study of regulatory T cells in long-lasting Graves disease (dated by TCRdb to the early 2020s). Taken with the paper, the label for time point translates to: persistent/refractory GD, antithyroid drugs over 5 years with positive TRAb. For both TCR sequencing and RNA sequencing, RNA was extracted from PBMCs in TRIzol. Library method: multiplex PCR. Sequencing relied on an Illumina HiSeq 4000. iRepertoire HTBI primers and Arm-PCR amplification of CDR3 regions were used to construct TCR beta libraries. Through fastp at Q25 and MiXCR, TCRdb rebuilt clones from the public reads, retaining in-frame beta chains. Rows with one shared CDR3 protein collapse into an entry with the most common genes and DNA. The sample table holds 650,000 to 850,000 distinct CDR3 sequences, of which 30% were seen once. The ten largest clones capture 40% to 50% of the sample.

The sample was peripheral blood mononuclear cells (PBMCs), taken when the disease was refractory, from a patient treated with antithyroid drugs. These receptors came from a female donor with Graves disease.

The chain is built from TRBV7-3 and TRBJ2-1, with 9 bases identical to TRBD2. The trim removed 5 bases at V and 10 bases at J, leaving 12 bases unmatched. Germline V gene sequence: CDR1 SGHTA, CDR2 FQGTGA. The CDR3 totals 15 residues. Here the CDR3 DNA reads TGTGCCAGCAGCCACACGGGACTAGCAACACCCGAGCAGTTCTTC. Its translation is CASSHTGLATPEQFF.

This clonotype was seen a handful of times. The V call is TRBV2, the J call TRBJ2-3; the D gene is possibly TRBD2 (5 bases). The V end lost 6 bases, the J end lost 3 bases, and 13 bases lay between the germline ends. Germline V CDR1 and CDR2: SNHLY, FYNNEI. The CDR3 covers 14 residues. The chain's CDR3 is CASRRERLTDTQYF. The CDR3, as DNA: TGTGCCAGCAGAAGGGAGCGGTTGACAGATACGCAGTATTTT. Using reference TRBV2 and TRBJ2-3 for the parts outside the CDR3, the full variable domain is EPEVTQTPSHQVTQMGQEVILRCVPISNHLYFYWYRQILGQKVEFLVSFYNNEISEKSEIFDDQFSVERPDGSNFTLKIRSTKLEDSAMYFCASRRERLTDTQYFGPGTRLTVL.